These 30 T cell receptor beta chains were sequenced from one sample in a study of T cell responses to AZD1222 COVID-19 vaccine. Profiled with immunoSEQ multiplex PCR; TCRdb holds only in-frame clones, not every one. The table shows 160,000 or so clones, with 90% occurring only once. Specimen: peripheral blood, collected on day 0 of AZD1222 vaccination. Receptors were obtained from an adult in good health.

The chain uses TRBV6-1 and TRBJ2-1; no clear D. This CDR3 contains 14 residues. CDR1 and CDR2 (germline): MNHNS, SASEGT. V lost 3 bases to trimming and J lost 8 bases, with 14 bases between them. The CDR3 spells CASSEGNLMDEQFF. In DNA, the CDR3 is TGTGCCAGCAGTGAGGGGAACTTAATGGATGAGCAGTTCTTC.

The V and J genes are TRBV5-6 and TRBJ1-2; the D is unclear. The CDR3 totals 14 residues. In germline, CDR1 is SGHDT, CDR2 YYEEEE. Between the trimmed V and J ends, which lost 3 bases and 3 bases, there was a span of 12 bases. This CDR3 is CASSYLLLDYGYTF. The CDR3 nucleotides read TGTGCCAGCAGCTATCTCCTGTTGGACTATGGCTACACCTTC.

The chain combines TRBV27 with TRBJ2-1, with TRBD2 matching 8 bases. Germline CDR1 reads MNHEY; CDR2 reads SMNVEV (reference sequence). CDR3 length: 15 amino acids. V shed 5 bases and J 5 bases; nucleotides not matched to a gene: 8. CDR3 DNA sequence: TGTGCCAGCAGTACTCGGGTAGCGGGAAACAATGAGCAGTTCTTC. Translating gives CASSTRVAGNNEQFF.

In this sample, this clone turned up a few times. The rearrangement uses TRBV5-3 and TRBJ1-1, with TRBD1 identical over 9 bases. TRBV5-3 is classed as an ORF, of uncertain function. This CDR3 spans 15 amino acids. Trimming cost V 4 bases and J 4 bases; bases outside gene matches: 8. In DNA form, the CDR3 reads TGTGCCAGAAGCCTCGGGGACAGGGTGATCACTGAAGCTTTCTTT. It translates to CARSLGDRVITEAFF.

This sequence joins TRBV7-3 and TRBJ2-2; D perhaps matches TRBD1 (5 bases). The germline V and J ends were trimmed by 5 bases and 0 bases, with 10 bases remaining between them. The CDR3 consists of 15 residues. Germline-derived CDR1 and CDR2 are SGHTA and FQGTGA. The CDR3 protein is CASSPGPSNTGELFF. The CDR3 nucleotides are TGTGCCAGCAGCCCAGGGCCCTCGAACACCGGGGAGCTGTTTTTT. Combining the CDR3 with reference TRBV7-3 and TRBJ2-2 gives the whole variable domain GAGVSQTPSNKVTEKGKYVELRCDPISGHTALYWYRQSLGQGPEFLIYFQGTGAADDSGLPNDRFFAVRPEGSVSTLKIQRTERGDSAVYLCASSPGPSNTGELFFGEGSRLTVL.

The rearrangement joins TRBV29-1 to TRBJ1-2, with D possibly TRBD1 on 5 matching bases. Between the trimmed V and J ends, which lost 6 bases and 2 bases, there was a span of 13 bases. This CDR3 has 13 residues. CDR1 and CDR2 (germline): SQVTM, ANQGSEA. CDR3 loop: CSVGRGLNYGYTF. The DNA of the CDR3 is TGCAGCGTCGGACGGGGGTTGAACTATGGCTACACCTTC.

J is TRBJ2-1 and V is TRBV25-1; possible D gene TRBD1, 6 bases. V shed 5 bases and J shed 1 base, with 12 bases lying between them. This CDR3 has 15 residues. Per germline, CDR1 MGHDK and CDR2 SYGVNS. Written as DNA, the CDR3 is TGTGCCAGCAGTTCCCGGGACACGTCCTACAATGAGCAGTTCTTC. Its protein product is CASSSRDTSYNEQFF.

The gene calls are TRBV6-1 and TRBJ2-3; 7 bases fit TRBD2. CDR1 and CDR2 from the germline V gene are MNHNS and SASEGT. The CDR3 has 15 residues. Trimming cost V 7 bases and J 3 bases; bases outside gene matches: 10. The CDR3 reads CASTSAGLWTDTQYF. CDR3 sequence (DNA): TGTGCCAGCACCTCAGCGGGACTGTGGACAGATACGCAGTATTTT.

The chain recombines TRBV7-9 with TRBJ1-1, with 7 positions matching TRBD1. This CDR3 contains 12 residues. Trimming took 11 bases from V and 1 from J; bases not matched to a gene: 4. Germline V gives CDR1 SEHNR, CDR2 FQNEAQ (reference sequence). CDR3: CALQGWNTEAFF. In DNA form, the CDR3 reads TGTGCCTTACAGGGGTGGAACACTGAAGCTTTCTTT.

The V and J genes are TRBV5-1 and TRBJ2-1; 14 bases agree with TRBD2. Germline CDR1 reads SGHRS; CDR2 reads YFSETQ. Germline trimming cut 4 bases from V and 9 bases from J; bases unmatched to any gene: 9. The CDR3 sequence is 16 residues long. The CDR3 DNA reads as TGCGCCAGCAGCGGGGGGACTAGCGGGAGTGAGGTTGAGCAGTTCTTC. It translates to CASSGGTSGSEVEQFF.

This chain uses TRBV3-1 (or the pseudogene TRBV3-2) with TRBJ2-7; D is undetermined. Germline V gives CDR1 LGHDT, CDR2 YNNKEL (reference sequence). This CDR3 comprises 12 residues. V gave up 4 bases and J gave up 4 bases, with 8 bases separating them. The CDR3 here is CASSRIKYEQYF. CDR3 nucleotides: TGTGCCAGCAGCCGAATAAAATACGAGCAGTACTTC.

The chain links TRBV6-5 to TRBJ2-1; D is unclear. Germline V gene sequence: CDR1 MNHEY, CDR2 SVGAGI. The CDR3 consists of 11 residues. V lost 6 bases, J lost 7 bases, and 7 bases lay in between. The CDR3 DNA sequence: TGTGCCAGCAGATCCGGGAATGAGCAGTTCTTC. Its protein is CASRSGNEQFF.

This clone was counted once. The chain joins TRBV12-3 or TRBV12-4 to TRBJ2-7; D is unclear. V lost 4 bases and J 6 bases, leaving 13 bases between the germline ends. There are 13 residues in the CDR3. The CDR3, as DNA: TGTGCCAGCAGTTCTTACCCTAGAACCGAGCAGTACTTC. Its translation: CASSSYPRTEQYF.

The gene calls are TRBV18 and TRBJ2-4; D may be TRBD1 (6 bases). CDR3 length equals 16 residues. The V end was cut by 2 bases, the J end by 1 base, with 12 bases between. CDR1 and CDR2 from the germline V gene are KGHSH and LQKENI. This CDR3 is CASSPGGLGAKNIQYF. The CDR3 DNA follows: TGTGCCAGCTCACCAGGGGGCTTGGGGGCCAAAAACATTCAGTACTTC. The whole variable domain, remainder taken from reference TRBV18 and TRBJ2-4, is NAGVMQNPRHLVRRRGQEARLRCSPMKGHSHVYWYRQLPEEGLKFMVYLQKENIIDESGMPKERFSAEFPKEGPSILRIQQVVRGDSAAYFCASSPGGLGAKNIQYFGAGTRLSVL.

Worth noting for this clone: Other DNA sequences from this sample encode an identical CDR3 as well. The rearrangement links TRBV19 to TRBJ2-7, with TRBD2 matching 8 bases. The germline V gene has CDR1 LNHDA and CDR2 SQIVND (reference sequence). This CDR3 is built from 13 residues. The ends lost 5 bases at V and 3 bases at J; junction bases unmatched: 3. The CDR3 reads CASSAGLDYEQYF. The CDR3 region has the DNA TGTGCCAGTAGTGCGGGACTAGACTACGAGCAGTACTTC.

The V gene is TRBV9, the J gene TRBJ2-2; D is possibly TRBD1 (6 bases). Per the germline V gene, CDR1 is SGDLS and CDR2 is YYNGEE. The CDR3 length is 15 residues. Trimming removed 4 bases at V and 0 bases at J, with 10 bases between. CDR3 coding DNA: TGTGCCAGCAGCACTGGGACATCGAACACCGGGGAGCTGTTTTTT. The encoded protein is CASSTGTSNTGELFF.

This clone was picked up a small number of times. This rearrangement joins TRBV7-3 to TRBJ2-1; 10 nucleotides line up with TRBD2. Germline CDR1 is SGHTA and CDR2 is FQGTGA. The CDR3 has 14 amino acids. J gave up 7 bases and V 4 bases, and 4 bases lay outside the gene matches. The CDR3 is CASSSGLAENEQFF. Written as DNA, the CDR3 is TGTGCCAGCAGCTCCGGACTAGCGGAAAATGAGCAGTTCTTC.

This sequence joins TRBV29-1 and TRBJ2-2, with TRBD2 as a possible D gene (5 bases). CDR1 is SQVTM, CDR2 ANQGSEA, per germline. The CDR3 is 15 amino acids. V lost 1 base and J lost 4, with 13 bases in between. The CDR3 nucleotides read TGCAGCGTTGAAGGAGGGTCATTGGTCACCGGGGAGCTGTTTTTT. It is translated as CSVEGGSLVTGELFF.

The chain carries TRBV3-1 (or the pseudogene TRBV3-2) and TRBJ1-5; D gene uncertain. Germline CDR1 and CDR2: LGHDT and YNNKEL (reference sequence). The V and J ends lost 5 bases and 5 bases respectively, with 10 bases between them. CDR3 length: 13 amino acids. The CDR3 DNA sequence: TGTGCCAGCAGCGAAATGGGCCATCAGCCCCAGCATTTT. It yields the protein CASSEMGHQPQHF.

This chain joins TRBV12-3 or TRBV12-4 and TRBJ1-1; D is unresolved. This CDR3 is built from 13 residues. V was trimmed by 1 base and J by 8 bases, leaving 11 bases between them. The CDR3 region is CASSLEVRGEAFF. As DNA, the CDR3 is TGTGCCAGCAGTTTAGAGGTTCGGGGAGAAGCTTTCTTT.

In its sample, this clone was seen a few times. The V gene is TRBV28, the J gene TRBJ2-1; 8 bases match TRBD2. CDR1 and CDR2 (germline): MDHEN, SYDVKM. The CDR3 covers 14 residues. Germline trimming cut 3 bases from V and 3 bases from J; bases unmatched to any gene: 1. The DNA for the CDR3 is TGTGCCAGCAGTTTGCGGGAGGTCTACAATGAGCAGTTCTTC. This codes for CASSLREVYNEQFF. Full variable domain (rest looked up from reference TRBV28 and TRBJ2-1): DVKVTQSSRYLVKRTGEKVFLECVQDMDHENMFWYRQDPGLGLRLIYFSYDVKMKEKGDIPEGYSVSREKKERFSLILESASTNQTSMYLCASSLREVYNEQFFGPGTRLTVL.

The CDR3 spells CASSFYKGGNQPQHF. CDR3 sequence (DNA): TGTGCCAGCAGCTTTTATAAGGGCGGCAATCAGCCCCAGCATTTT. This chain joins TRBV5-6 and TRBJ1-5; D unresolved. Trimming cost V 2 bases and J 2 bases, with 11 bases left between them. CDR3 size: 15 residues. Germline-derived CDR1 and CDR2 are SGHDT and YYEEEE.

This chain joins TRBV28 and TRBJ2-5, with D perhaps TRBD2 (6 bases). Germline V gene sequence: CDR1 MDHEN, CDR2 SYDVKM. The CDR3 consists of 15 residues. V was shortened by 5 bases and J by 4 bases, with 17 bases between the two germline ends. The CDR3 spells CASSHLWRGGETQYF. Written as DNA, the CDR3 is TGTGCCAGCAGTCACCTCTGGCGGGGAGGAGAGACCCAGTACTTC.

This chain uses TRBV9 with TRBJ1-1; D unclear. V gave up 0 bases and J gave up 0 bases, with 9 bases separating them. The CDR3 is 15 residues long. Germline V gene data show CDR1 as SGDLS and CDR2 as YYNGEE. The CDR3 here is CASSVVRGVNTEAFF. The CDR3, as DNA: TGTGCCAGCAGCGTAGTACGAGGTGTGAACACTGAAGCTTTCTTT.

The chain links TRBV4-2 to TRBJ1-1, with D possibly matching TRBD1 (5 bases). This CDR3 is built from 15 residues. V was pared by 1 base and J by 7 bases, with 16 bases between. Germline V gene lookup returns CDR1 LGHNA and CDR2 YNFKEQ. Written as DNA, the CDR3 is TGTGCCAGCAGCCAAGGTCTAGGCACAGGAGATGAAGCTTTCTTT. Protein sequence: CASSQGLGTGDEAFF.

In this sample, this clone turned up once. The chain carries TRBV2 and TRBJ1-5, with 7 bases identical to TRBD1. The CDR3 totals 15 residues. CDR1 and CDR2 (germline): SNHLY, FYNNEI. Germline trimming cut 6 bases from V and 0 bases from J; bases unmatched to any gene: 5. The CDR3 here is CASSKGTDSNQPQHF. The CDR3 coding sequence is TGTGCCAGCAGCAAAGGGACAGATAGCAATCAGCCCCAGCATTTT. Filled out from reference TRBV2 and TRBJ1-5, the complete variable domain reads EPEVTQTPSHQVTQMGQEVILRCVPISNHLYFYWYRQILGQKVEFLVSFYNNEISEKSEIFDDQFSVERPDGSNFTLKIRSTKLEDSAMYFCASSKGTDSNQPQHFGDGTRLSIL.

The rearrangement uses TRBV28 and TRBJ2-5; D assignment may be TRBD1 or TRBD2 (7 bases each). This CDR3 region has 18 residues. Trimming removed 3 bases at V and 5 bases at J, with 25 bases between. The V gene's germline CDR1 is MDHEN and CDR2 SYDVKM. The CDR3, as DNA: TGTGCCAGCAGTTTTGACCCACCTCGACAGGGAGGGATGGAGACCCAGTACTTC. Protein: CASSFDPPRQGGMETQYF.

The gene calls are TRBV4-3 and TRBJ2-1, with D perhaps assigned TRBD1 or TRBD2 (6 bases each). The CDR3 spans 16 residues. V was trimmed by 1 base and J by 8 bases, leaving 18 bases between them. Germline V gene data show CDR1 as LGHNA and CDR2 as YSLEER. CDR3 nucleotides: TGCGCCAGCAGCCAAGGAGGCGACAGGAGGGTAGATGAGCAGTTCTTC. Translated, it gives CASSQGGDRRVDEQFF.

This clone was seen just once. The V and J genes are TRBV28 and TRBJ1-6; a weak D match, TRBD1 (6 bases). V was pared by 3 bases and J by 4 bases, with 13 bases between. The CDR3 sequence is 16 residues long. The germline gives CDR1 MDHEN, CDR2 SYDVKM. CDR3 coding DNA: TGTGCCAGCAGTTTGGCCCACAGGGAGTATAATTCACCCCTCCACTTT. It yields the protein CASSLAHREYNSPLHF.

The chain recombines TRBV28 with TRBJ1-2; D unresolved. Trimming cost V 2 bases and J 0 bases, with 7 bases left between them. Germline CDR1 reads MDHEN; CDR2 reads SYDVKM. This CDR3 has 14 amino acids. The CDR3 sequence: CASSLPTTNYGYTF. The CDR3 region has the DNA TGTGCCAGCAGTTTACCTACAACTAACTATGGCTACACCTTC.